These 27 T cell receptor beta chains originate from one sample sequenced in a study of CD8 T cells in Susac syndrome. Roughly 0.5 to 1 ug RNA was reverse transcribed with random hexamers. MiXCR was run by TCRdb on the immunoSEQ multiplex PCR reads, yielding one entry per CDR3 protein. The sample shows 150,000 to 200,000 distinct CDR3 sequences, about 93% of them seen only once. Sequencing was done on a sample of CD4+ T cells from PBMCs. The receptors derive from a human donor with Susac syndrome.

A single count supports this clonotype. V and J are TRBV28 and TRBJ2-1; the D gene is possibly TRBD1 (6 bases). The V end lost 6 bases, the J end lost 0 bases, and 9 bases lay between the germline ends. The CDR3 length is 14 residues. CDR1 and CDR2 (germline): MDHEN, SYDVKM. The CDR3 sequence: CASSLDSSYNEQFF. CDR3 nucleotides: TGTGCCAGCAGCTTGGACAGCTCCTACAATGAGCAGTTCTTC. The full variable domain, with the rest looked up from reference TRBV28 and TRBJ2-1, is DVKVTQSSRYLVKRTGEKVFLECVQDMDHENMFWYRQDPGLGLRLIYFSYDVKMKEKGDIPEGYSVSREKKERFSLILESASTNQTSMYLCASSLDSSYNEQFFGPGTRLTVL.

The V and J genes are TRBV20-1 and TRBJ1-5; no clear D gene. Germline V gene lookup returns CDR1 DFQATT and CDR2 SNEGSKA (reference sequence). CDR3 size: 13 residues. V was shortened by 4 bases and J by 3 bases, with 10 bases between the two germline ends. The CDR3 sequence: CSANRALNQPQHF. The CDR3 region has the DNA TGCAGTGCTAACCGGGCCCTCAATCAGCCCCAGCATTTT.

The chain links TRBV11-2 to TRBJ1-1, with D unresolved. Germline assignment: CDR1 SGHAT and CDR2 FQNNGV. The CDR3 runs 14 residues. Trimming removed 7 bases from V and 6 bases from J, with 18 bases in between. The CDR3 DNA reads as TGTGCCAGCACCCCTCTTTTGGCGACCCCTGAAGCTTTCTTT. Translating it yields CASTPLLATPEAFF.

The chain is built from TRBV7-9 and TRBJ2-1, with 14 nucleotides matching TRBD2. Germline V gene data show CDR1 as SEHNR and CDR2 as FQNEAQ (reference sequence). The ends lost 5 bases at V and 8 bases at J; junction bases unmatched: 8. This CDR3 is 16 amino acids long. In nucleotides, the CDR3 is TGTGCCAGCAGCCAACCGGGACTAGCGGGAGTCCATGAGCAGTTCTTC. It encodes CASSQPGLAGVHEQFF.

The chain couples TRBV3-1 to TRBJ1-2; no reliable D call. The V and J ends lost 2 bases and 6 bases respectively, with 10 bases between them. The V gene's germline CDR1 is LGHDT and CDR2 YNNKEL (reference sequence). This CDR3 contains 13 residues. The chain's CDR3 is CASSQQWEDGYTF. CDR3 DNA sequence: TGTGCCAGCAGCCAACAGTGGGAAGATGGCTACACCTTC.

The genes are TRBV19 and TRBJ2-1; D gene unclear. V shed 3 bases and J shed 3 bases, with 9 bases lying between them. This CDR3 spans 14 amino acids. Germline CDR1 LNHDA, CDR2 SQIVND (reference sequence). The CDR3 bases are TGTGCCAGTAGTATTCAAGACAACTACAATGAGCAGTTCTTC. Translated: CASSIQDNYNEQFF.

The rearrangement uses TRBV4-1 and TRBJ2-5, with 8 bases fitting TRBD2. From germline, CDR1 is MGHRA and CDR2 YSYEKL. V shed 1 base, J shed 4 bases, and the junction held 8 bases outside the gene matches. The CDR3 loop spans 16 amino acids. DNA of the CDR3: TGCGCCAGCAGCCAAGTACTGGGACTAGGGGGAGAGACCCAGTACTTC. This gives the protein CASSQVLGLGGETQYF.

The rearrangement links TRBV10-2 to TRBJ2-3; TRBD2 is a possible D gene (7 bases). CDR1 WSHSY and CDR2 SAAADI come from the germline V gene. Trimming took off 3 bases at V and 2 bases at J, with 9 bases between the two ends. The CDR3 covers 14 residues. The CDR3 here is CASSDGGATDTQYF. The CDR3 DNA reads TGCGCCAGCAGTGATGGGGGGGCCACAGATACGCAGTATTTT.

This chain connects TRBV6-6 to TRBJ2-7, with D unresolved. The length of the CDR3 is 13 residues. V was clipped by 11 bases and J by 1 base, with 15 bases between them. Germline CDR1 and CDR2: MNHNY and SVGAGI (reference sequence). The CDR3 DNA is TGTGCCGCCCAGAGTCCCACGTCCTACGAGCAGTACTTC. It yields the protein CAAQSPTSYEQYF.

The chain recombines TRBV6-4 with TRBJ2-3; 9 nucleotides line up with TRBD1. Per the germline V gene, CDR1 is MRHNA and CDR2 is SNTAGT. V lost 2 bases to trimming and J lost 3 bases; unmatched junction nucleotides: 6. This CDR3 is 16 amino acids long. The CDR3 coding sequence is TGTGCCAGCAGTGACGACCCGGGACAGGGTACAGATACGCAGTATTTT. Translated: CASSDDPGQGTDTQYF.

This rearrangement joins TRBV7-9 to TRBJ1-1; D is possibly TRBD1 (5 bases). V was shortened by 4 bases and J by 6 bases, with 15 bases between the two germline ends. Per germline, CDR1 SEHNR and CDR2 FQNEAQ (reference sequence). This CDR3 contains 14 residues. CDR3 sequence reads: CASSYRNRGAEAFF. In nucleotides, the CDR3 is TGTGCCAGCAGCTACAGAAACCGAGGGGCTGAAGCTTTCTTT.

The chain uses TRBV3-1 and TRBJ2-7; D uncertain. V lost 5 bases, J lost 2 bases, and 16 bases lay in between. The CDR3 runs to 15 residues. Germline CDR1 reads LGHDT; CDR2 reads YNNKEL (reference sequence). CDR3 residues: CASSYNQDIAYEQYF. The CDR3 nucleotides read TGTGCCAGCAGCTACAATCAAGACATCGCCTACGAGCAGTACTTC.

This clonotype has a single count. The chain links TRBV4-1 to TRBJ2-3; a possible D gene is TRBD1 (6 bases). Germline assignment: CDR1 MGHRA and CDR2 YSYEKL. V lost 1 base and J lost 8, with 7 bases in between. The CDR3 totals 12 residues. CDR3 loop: CASSQVGATQYF. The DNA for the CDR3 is TGCGCCAGCAGCCAAGTGGGGGCTACGCAGTATTTT.

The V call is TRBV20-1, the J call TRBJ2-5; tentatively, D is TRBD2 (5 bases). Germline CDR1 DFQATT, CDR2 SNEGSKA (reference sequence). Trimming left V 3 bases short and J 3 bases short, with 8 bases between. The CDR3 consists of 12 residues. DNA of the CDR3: TGCAGTGCTAGTTTCGGGAAAGAGACCCAGTACTTC. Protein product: CSASFGKETQYF.

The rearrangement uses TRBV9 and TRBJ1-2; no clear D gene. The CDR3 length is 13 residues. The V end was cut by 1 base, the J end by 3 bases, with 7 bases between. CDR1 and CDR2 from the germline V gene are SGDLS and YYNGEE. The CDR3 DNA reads TGTGCCAGCAGCGTAAGGTTGGACTATGGCTACACCTTC. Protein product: CASSVRLDYGYTF.

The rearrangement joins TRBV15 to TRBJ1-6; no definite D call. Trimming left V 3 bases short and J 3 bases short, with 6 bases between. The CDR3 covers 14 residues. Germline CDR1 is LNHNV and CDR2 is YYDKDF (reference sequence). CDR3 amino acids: CATSRAIYNSPLHF. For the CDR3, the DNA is TGTGCCACCAGCAGGGCCATCTATAATTCACCCCTCCACTTT. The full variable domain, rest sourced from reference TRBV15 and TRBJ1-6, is DAMVIQNPRYQVTQFGKPVTLSCSQTLNHNVMYWYQQKSSQAPKLLFHYYDKDFNNEADTPDNFQSRRPNTSFCFLDIRSPGLGDTAMYLCATSRAIYNSPLHFGNGTRLTVT.

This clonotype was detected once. CDR3 region: CASSRLDVYEQYF. The CDR3 coding sequence is TGTGCCAGCAGTAGACTCGACGTCTACGAGCAGTACTTC. The chain links TRBV25-1 to TRBJ2-7; D call uncertain. V gave up 5 bases and J gave up 3 bases, with 11 bases separating them. Per germline, CDR1 MGHDK and CDR2 SYGVNS. CDR3 length equals 13 residues.

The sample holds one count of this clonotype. Here the CDR3 reads CSATPGVFNYGYTF. The CDR3 DNA reads TGCAGTGCTACCCCGGGGGTGTTTAACTATGGCTACACCTTC. V is TRBV20-1 and J is TRBJ1-2, with D tentatively TRBD1 (5 bases). The CDR3 consists of 14 residues. Germline CDR1 reads DFQATT; CDR2 reads SNEGSKA (reference sequence). V lost 4 bases to trimming and J lost 1 base, with 13 bases between them.

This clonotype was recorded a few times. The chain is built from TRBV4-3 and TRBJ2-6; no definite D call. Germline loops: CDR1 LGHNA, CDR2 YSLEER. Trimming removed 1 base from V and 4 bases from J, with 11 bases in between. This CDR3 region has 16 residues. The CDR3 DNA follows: TGCGCCAGCAGCCAAGTAGGCGGCGCAGGGGCCAACGTCCTGACTTTC. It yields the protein CASSQVGGAGANVLTF.

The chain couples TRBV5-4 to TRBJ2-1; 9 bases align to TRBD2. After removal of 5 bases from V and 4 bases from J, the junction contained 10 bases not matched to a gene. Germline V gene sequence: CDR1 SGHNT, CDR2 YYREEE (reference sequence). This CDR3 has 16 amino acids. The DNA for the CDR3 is TGTGCCAGCAGTTTCGAGGGGACTAGCAGATACAATGAGCAGTTCTTC. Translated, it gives CASSFEGTSRYNEQFF.

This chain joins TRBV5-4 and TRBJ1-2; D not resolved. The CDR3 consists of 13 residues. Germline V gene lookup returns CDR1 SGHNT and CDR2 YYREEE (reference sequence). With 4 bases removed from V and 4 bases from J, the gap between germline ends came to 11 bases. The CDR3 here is CASSLTVSYGYTF. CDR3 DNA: TGTGCCAGCAGCCTAACAGTCTCCTATGGCTACACCTTC.

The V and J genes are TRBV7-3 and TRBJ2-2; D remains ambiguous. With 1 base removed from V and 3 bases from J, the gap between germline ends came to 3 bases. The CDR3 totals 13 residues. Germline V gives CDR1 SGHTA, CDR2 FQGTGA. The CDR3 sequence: CASSLMHTGELFF. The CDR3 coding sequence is TGTGCCAGCAGCTTAATGCACACCGGGGAGCTGTTTTTT.

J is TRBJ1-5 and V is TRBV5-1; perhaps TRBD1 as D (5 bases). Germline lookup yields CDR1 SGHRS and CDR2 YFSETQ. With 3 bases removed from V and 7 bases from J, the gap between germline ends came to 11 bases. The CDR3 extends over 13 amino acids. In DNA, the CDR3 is TGCGCCAGCAGCTCAGGGTTCGAGCAGCCCCAGCATTTT. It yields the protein CASSSGFEQPQHF.

The CDR3 loop reads CASSRFHQQYNEQFF. CDR3 nucleotide sequence: TGTGCCAGTAGTCGATTTCACCAACAGTACAATGAGCAGTTCTTC. The gene calls are TRBV19 and TRBJ2-1, with unresolved D. The CDR3 sequence is 15 residues long. With 5 bases removed from V and 4 bases from J, the gap between germline ends came to 15 bases. In germline, CDR1 is LNHDA, CDR2 SQIVND (reference sequence).

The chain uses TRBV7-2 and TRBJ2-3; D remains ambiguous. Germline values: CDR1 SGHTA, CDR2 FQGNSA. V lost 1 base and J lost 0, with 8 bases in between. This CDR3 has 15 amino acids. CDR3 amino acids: CASSLGRPSTDTQYF. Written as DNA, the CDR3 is TGTGCCAGCAGCTTAGGGCGGCCCAGCACAGATACGCAGTATTTT. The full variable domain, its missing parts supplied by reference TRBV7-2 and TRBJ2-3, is GAGVSQSPSNKVTEKGKDVELRCDPISGHTALYWYRQSLGQGLEFLIYFQGNSAPDKSGLPSDRFSAERTGGSVSTLTIQRTQQEDSAVYLCASSLGRPSTDTQYFGPGTRLTVL.

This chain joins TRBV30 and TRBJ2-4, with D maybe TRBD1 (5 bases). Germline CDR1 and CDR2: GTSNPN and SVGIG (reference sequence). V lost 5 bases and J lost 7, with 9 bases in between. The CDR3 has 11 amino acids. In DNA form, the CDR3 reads TGTGCCTGGGCAGGGAAGAACATTCAGTACTTC. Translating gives CAWAGKNIQYF.

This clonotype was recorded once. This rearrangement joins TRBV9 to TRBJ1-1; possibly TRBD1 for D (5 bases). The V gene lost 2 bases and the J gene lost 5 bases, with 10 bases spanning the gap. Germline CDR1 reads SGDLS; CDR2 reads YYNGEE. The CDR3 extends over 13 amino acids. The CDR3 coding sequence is TGTGCCAGCAGCGTCGGTGGGACGACTGAAGCTTTCTTT. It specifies CASSVGGTTEAFF.